Listed here is a single T cell receptor (beta chain). This clonotype was seen ten or more times. Its antigen specificity is not known. No per-base quality is available; no much larger clone lies one base away. Systemically healthy Caucasian individuals from Russia, roughly 40 in total and aged roughly 6 to 95 years, were included as donors. Each donor gave approximately 9.3 milliliters of peripheral blood, collected into EDTA-treated Vacutainer tubes. Ficoll-Paque density-gradient centrifugation was used to isolate PBMCs, with at least 6.5 million per sample. Total RNA, at least 5 micrograms per sample, was extracted from PBMCs with Trizol reagent. Naive CD45RAhigh/CD27high T cell percentages were measured by flow cytometry on a PBMC aliquot from every donor. To prepare the library, 5' RACE was applied. For sequencing, an Illumina HiSeq 2500 was employed. A second PCR of roughly 7 to 11 cycles was performed with a sample-barcoded 5' primer and a J-beta primer mix. A template-switch 5' adaptor carrying 12 random nucleotides introduced a unique molecular identifier onto each TCR beta cDNA molecule. Each sample yielded at least 3 million CDR3-containing paired-end reads. First-strand cDNA was synthesized from all RNA with the Mint cDNA synthesis kit, primed by a TRBC-specific oligonucleotide. After uracil-DNA glycosylase treatment, a first 18-cycle PCR used universal primers M1SS and BC2_uni_R on all cDNA. The authors' analysis ran thus. For normalization, 1 million high-quality reads, each with a distinct molecular identifier, were randomly selected from each sample. Reads sharing molecular identifiers were discarded rather than binned into consensus sequences. MiTCR, with a Q25 quality threshold and the strictest error-elimination algorithm, was used for CDR3 identification, clonotype clustering and error correction. Lower-bound total TCR beta diversity was estimated with a nonparametric unseen species model using Euler transformation. TCRdb trimmed the raw reads at Q25, called clones with MiXCR and kept productive beta chains. Identical CDR3 protein sequences are pooled into one entry, listed with their most common genes and DNA. The V and J calls shown here were made by TCRdb, not taken from the authors' results. This sample comprises 650,000 or so distinct CDR3 sequences, 52% of them detected only once. The ten largest clones represent about 13% of the sample.

The sample is drawn from a study of blood T cells in healthy people across ages (dated by TCRdb to about 2015). Describing the broader study: Template switching captured roughly one uniquely barcoded TCR beta cDNA molecule per two T cells in model experiments. The donors were divided into four age groups: young (average approximately 17 years), middle-aged (approximately 42), aged (about 60) and long-lived (roughly 86). To track age-related changes in TCR beta repertoire diversity, the study relied on deep sequencing normalized with unique cDNA molecular identifiers. To avoid experimental bias, donors of different ages were spread randomly across the sequencing lanes. Two additional independent replicas of 1 million unique cDNA reads from the same blood draw were analyzed for two donors (one aged 18 to 29 and one aged 80 or older).

General study outcomes and caveats: Because the CMV infection status of the donors was unknown, age-related changes in expanded clonotypes may potentially have been confounded. Estimates of total diversity from one million sequenced T cells were regarded as lower bounds and underestimates. As age increased, observed TCR beta diversity per million T cells dropped in a roughly linear way, and a significant reduction was already evident by age 40. There was a strong correlation between observed TCR beta diversity and the percentage of naive T cells measured by flow cytometry. The long-lived group showed more naive CD4+ T cells, fewer expanded clones and increased TCR diversity than the aged group, suggesting age selection. Conclusive comparison of naive and antigen-experienced compartments was prevented by the profiling of bulk unsorted PBMCs.

This TCR came from an elderly woman in good health. Sequences were obtained from blood.

The DNA sequence is TGCAGACCGACAGGGGCCCTCGAGGATACGCAGTATTTT. The encoded protein is CRPTGALEDTQYF. The V and J genes are TRBV20-1 and TRBJ2-3; the junction holds 8 bases that match TRBD1. Measured from the cysteine to the phenylalanine, the CDR3 is 13 residues long. The sequence is cut down to CDR3 DNA, 39 bases in frame from base 1. Via the germline V gene (reference sequence), CDR1 is DFQATT and CDR2 SNEGSKA.